These 25 T cell receptor beta chains originate from one sample sequenced in a study of beta chain features in type 1 diabetes. General study points: Patients with Type 1 diabetes showed moderately but significantly shorter TCRB CDR3s in all four CD4+ subsets.

Their recognized antigens are unknown. As every portion of the isolated RNA was reverse transcribed, the sequencing read expressed TCRB transcripts. TCRdb's table, derived via immunoSEQ multiplex PCR, lists solely in-frame clones and lacks some. Of 300,000 to 350,000 clones in the sample, less than 15% were seen once. The sequenced sample was naive CD4+ T cells from blood. The receptors derive from a woman in her late teens or twenties with type 1 diabetes.

The V gene is TRBV5-6, the J gene TRBJ2-2; D is perhaps TRBD2 (6 bases). Germline V gene sequence: CDR1 SGHDT, CDR2 YYEEEE. The V gene lost 5 bases and the J gene lost 0 bases, with 8 bases spanning the gap. The CDR3 has 14 residues. The CDR3 loop is CASRPGANTGELFF. As DNA, the CDR3 is TGTGCCAGCAGACCGGGAGCGAACACCGGGGAGCTGTTTTTT.

This chain connects TRBV5-1 to TRBJ2-7, with 11 bases lining up with TRBD2. J lost 3 bases, V lost 3 bases, and 5 bases had no gene match. The CDR3 is 15 residues long. The germline CDR1 and CDR2 sequences are SGHRS and YFSETQ. CDR3 protein: CASSWGTSGLYEQYV. The CDR3 region has the DNA TGCGCCAGCAGCTGGGGGACTAGCGGCCTCTACGAGCAGTACGTC.

The table lists this clone with a count of one. The genes are TRBV19 and TRBJ1-2, with 10 bases that match TRBD1. The CDR3 is 15 amino acids. CDR1 LNHDA and CDR2 SQIVND come from the germline V gene (reference sequence). V dropped 5 bases and J dropped 4; count of bases not matched to a gene: 7. CDR3 residues: CASSSRTGGGYGYTF. DNA for the CDR3: TGTGCCAGTAGTTCCCGGACAGGGGGAGGCTATGGCTACACCTTC. Supplemented by reference TRBV19 and TRBJ1-2, the full variable domain reads DGGITQSPKYLFRKEGQNVTLSCEQNLNHDAMYWYRQDPGQGLRLIYYSQIVNDFQKGDIAEGYSVSREKKESFPLTVTSAQKNPTAFYLCASSSRTGGGYGYTFGSGTRLTVV.

CDR3 in amino acids: CASSEERVVTDTQYF. CDR3 nucleotide sequence: TGTGCCAGCTCGGAGGAGCGGGTGGTCACAGATACGCAGTATTTT. This chain links TRBV7-2 with TRBJ2-3; D is perhaps TRBD2 (6 bases). V was pared by 8 bases and J by 2 bases, with 17 bases between. The CDR3 length is 15 residues. Germline V gene lookup returns CDR1 SGHTA and CDR2 FQGNSA.

This clone has only a few counts. The V and J genes are TRBV2 and TRBJ2-1; weak D call: TRBD2 (6 bases). CDR3 length equals 14 residues. The germline V gene has CDR1 SNHLY and CDR2 FYNNEI. Between the trimmed V and J ends, which lost 6 bases and 6 bases, there was a span of 15 bases. The CDR3, as DNA: TGTGCCAGCAGAGTGATGCAGGAGGGCAATGAGCAGTTCTTC. Translating gives CASRVMQEGNEQFF. The full variable domain, with the rest looked up from reference TRBV2 and TRBJ2-1, is EPEVTQTPSHQVTQMGQEVILRCVPISNHLYFYWYRQILGQKVEFLVSFYNNEISEKSEIFDDQFSVERPDGSNFTLKIRSTKLEDSAMYFCASRVMQEGNEQFFGPGTRLTVL.

This clone was recorded a few times. The chain links TRBV5-6 to TRBJ2-5; 8 nucleotides agree with TRBD1. This CDR3 contains 16 residues. J lost 0 bases, V lost 0 bases, and 4 bases had no gene match. In germline, CDR1 is SGHDT, CDR2 YYEEEE. CDR3 amino acids: CASSLGWTGNQETQYF. The CDR3 bases are TGTGCCAGCAGCTTGGGGTGGACAGGGAACCAAGAGACCCAGTACTTC.

In DNA, the CDR3 is TGTGCCAGCAGCCTCGCCGGGGGACAGGGGACTAAGCAGTACTTC. Translated: CASSLAGGQGTKQYF. The chain links TRBV7-3 to TRBJ2-7; 10 nucleotides align to TRBD1. The CDR3 runs to 15 residues. After removal of 5 bases from V and 8 bases from J, the junction contained 12 bases not matched to a gene. Germline-derived CDR1 and CDR2 are SGHTA and FQGTGA.

The chain couples TRBV7-3 to TRBJ2-5, with unresolved D. CDR1 is SGHTA and CDR2 is FQGTGA in the germline V gene. V gave up 3 bases and J gave up 5 bases, with 10 bases separating them. CDR3 length: 13 residues. CDR3 residues: CASSFAQWETQYF. CDR3 DNA sequence: TGTGCCAGCAGCTTCGCACAGTGGGAGACCCAGTACTTC. The whole variable domain, filled in from reference TRBV7-3 and TRBJ2-5, reads GAGVSQTPSNKVTEKGKYVELRCDPISGHTALYWYRQSLGQGPEFLIYFQGTGAADDSGLPNDRFFAVRPEGSVSTLKIQRTERGDSAVYLCASSFAQWETQYFGPGTRLLVL.

This clone was seen only a few times. This chain connects TRBV7-9 to TRBJ1-1, with 10 bases that match TRBD1. V shed 3 bases and J 4 bases; nucleotides not matched to a gene: 2. CDR3 length equals 14 residues. Germline-derived CDR1 and CDR2 are SEHNR and FQNEAQ (reference sequence). CDR3 bases: TGTGCCAGCAGCTTCGGACAGGGGGGCACTGAAGCTTTCTTT. This sequence encodes CASSFGQGGTEAFF.

The chain employs TRBV13 and TRBJ2-7, with 7 bases identical to TRBD1. This CDR3 has 16 residues. Trimming at V came to 5 bases and at J to 3 bases, leaving 13 bases not matched to a gene. Germline CDR1 PRHDT, CDR2 FYEKMQ (reference sequence). The CDR3, as DNA: TGTGCCAGCAGCCCGAGACAGGGTCGGTCTAACTACGAGCAGTACTTC. Protein product: CASSPRQGRSNYEQYF.

V usage is TRBV18 and J usage is TRBJ2-7, with a tentative D call TRBD1 (6 bases). The CDR3 has 13 residues. V was pared by 3 bases and J by 6 bases, with 12 bases between. CDR1 is KGHSH, CDR2 LQKENI, per germline. CDR3 bases: TGTGCCAGCTCACCCAACAGGGCGGGCGAGCAGTACGTC. This sequence encodes CASSPNRAGEQYV.

This clone showed up just a few times. The gene calls are TRBV9 and TRBJ2-1, with TRBD2 matching 7 bases. With V trimmed by 9 bases and J by 9 bases, 12 bases remained unmatched. CDR3 length equals 13 residues. CDR1 is SGDLS and CDR2 is YYNGEE in the germline V gene. In nucleotides, the CDR3 is TGTGCCACCGGCCCAGGACTAGGATCTGAGCAGTTCTTC. Its translation is CATGPGLGSEQFF.

This clone was seen only a few times. V usage is TRBV4-1 and J usage is TRBJ2-7; TRBD2 matches 10 bases. Germline V gene lookup returns CDR1 MGHRA and CDR2 YSYEKL. Trimming cost V 0 bases and J 4 bases; bases outside gene matches: 6. This CDR3 spans 16 amino acids. The CDR3 coding sequence is TGCGCCAGCAGCCAAGAAAAGCGGGAGGGCCGGTACGAGCAGTACTTC. Translation: CASSQEKREGRYEQYF.

This clone was counted ten times or more. The rearrangement uses TRBV4-3 and TRBJ2-7; 12 nucleotides align to TRBD2. The CDR3 is made up of 17 amino acids. V trimming: 1 base; J trimming: 3 bases; junction bases outside the gene matches: 7. Germline V gene sequence: CDR1 LGHNA, CDR2 YSLEER. CDR3 amino acids: CASSQAPTSGSCYEQYV. In nucleotides, the CDR3 is TGCGCCAGCAGCCAAGCCCCGACTAGCGGGAGCTGCTACGAGCAGTACGTC.

A few counts support this clone. This CDR3 reads CASSVVGTRPNEQFF. DNA for the CDR3: TGTGCCAGCAGCGTAGTCGGGACTAGGCCCAATGAGCAGTTCTTC. V usage is TRBV9 and J usage is TRBJ2-1; 8 bases line up with TRBD2. CDR1 SGDLS and CDR2 YYNGEE come from the germline V gene. Unmatched junction bases numbered 5, after V lost 0 bases and J lost 6 bases. The CDR3 spans 15 residues. Looking up the rest from reference TRBV9 and TRBJ2-1 gives the full variable domain: DSGVTQTPKHLITATGQRVTLRCSPRSGDLSVYWYQQSLDQGLQFLIQYYNGEERAKGNILERFSAQQFPDLHSELNLSSLELGDSALYFCASSVVGTRPNEQFFGPGTRLTVL.

The rearrangement uses TRBV19 and TRBJ1-4; 7 bases fit TRBD1. After removal of 6 bases from V and 8 bases from J, the junction contained 9 bases not matched to a gene. The CDR3 is 14 amino acids. Germline V gives CDR1 LNHDA, CDR2 SQIVND (reference sequence). The CDR3 coding sequence is TGTGCCAGTAGCCCTGGACAGGTTTGGGAAAAACTGTTTTTT. Its translation is CASSPGQVWEKLFF.

V and J are TRBV29-1 and TRBJ2-5; tentatively, D is TRBD1 (5 bases). There are 12 residues in the CDR3. The V end lost 6 bases, the J end lost 7 bases, and 15 bases lay between the germline ends. Germline CDR1 is SQVTM and CDR2 is ANQGSEA. CDR3 sequence reads: CSVRDSLGTQYF. As DNA, the CDR3 is TGCAGCGTGAGAGACAGCCTGGGGACCCAGTACTTC.

The table lists this clone with a few counts. The rearrangement joins TRBV19 to TRBJ1-5, with a tentative D call TRBD1 (6 bases). CDR1 LNHDA and CDR2 SQIVND come from the germline V gene (reference sequence). V was cut by 0 bases and J by 6 bases, with 12 bases left in between. The length of the CDR3 is 15 residues. The CDR3: CASSIEGTGSQPQHF. DNA for the CDR3: TGTGCCAGTAGTATAGAAGGAACAGGGAGTCAGCCCCAGCATTTT.

In its sample, this clone was seen a few times. The chain is built from TRBV30 and TRBJ1-1, with no clear D. Germline CDR1 GTSNPN, CDR2 SVGIG (reference sequence). CDR3 size: 13 residues. Deletions cut 4 bases from V and 1 base from J, with 10 bases between. The CDR3 sequence is CAWMEAANTEAFF. The CDR3 nucleotides read TGTGCCTGGATGGAGGCGGCGAACACTGAAGCTTTCTTT. Filled out from reference TRBV30 and TRBJ1-1, the complete variable domain reads SQTIHQWPATLVQPVGSPLSLECTVEGTSNPNLYWYRQAAGRGLQLLFYSVGIGQISSEVPQNLSASRPQDRQFILSSKKLLLSDSGFYLCAWMEAANTEAFFGQGTRLTVV.

The chain carries TRBV30 and TRBJ2-1, with TRBD1 matching 10 bases. The CDR3 contains 15 residues. Germline CDR1 is GTSNPN and CDR2 is SVGIG (reference sequence). V shed 3 bases and J 2 bases; nucleotides not matched to a gene: 4. The CDR3 protein is CAWSGGQGPYNEQFF. The CDR3 DNA reads as TGTGCCTGGAGCGGGGGACAGGGGCCCTACAATGAGCAGTTCTTC.

The J gene is TRBJ1-2, the V gene TRBV28; 9 nucleotides align to TRBD1. Germline lookup yields CDR1 MDHEN and CDR2 SYDVKM. CDR3 length: 15 amino acids. Unmatched junction bases numbered 12, after V lost 5 bases and J lost 8 bases. CDR3 amino acids: CASSPPGQGPIGYTF. In nucleotides, the CDR3 is TGTGCCAGCAGTCCTCCGGGACAGGGCCCTATCGGCTACACCTTC.

This chain connects TRBV25-1 to TRBJ2-7; D might be TRBD2 (7 bases). The V end lost 8 bases, the J end lost 6 bases, and 17 bases lay between the germline ends. The CDR3 spans 13 residues. CDR1 is MGHDK, CDR2 SYGVNS, per germline. In DNA, the CDR3 is TGTGCCAGCGGGGGCGGCAGGGAGGGCGAGCAGTACTTC. Amino acid sequence: CASGGGREGEQYF.

CDR3 sequence (DNA): TGTGCCAGTAGTCGGAACAGGGAGACCCAGTACTTC. Protein product: CASSRNRETQYF. This chain joins TRBV19 and TRBJ2-5; a weak D match, TRBD1 (5 bases). With 5 bases removed from V and 5 bases from J, the gap between germline ends came to 9 bases. Germline CDR1 reads LNHDA; CDR2 reads SQIVND (reference sequence). The CDR3 covers 12 residues.

The chain has TRBV19 and TRBJ2-3; the match to TRBD2 covers 9 bases. The junction had 12 bases not matched to a gene; V was cut back by 3 bases and J by 8 bases. The CDR3 is 16 residues long. Per germline, CDR1 LNHDA and CDR2 SQIVND (reference sequence). CDR3 sequence reads: CASSIRAGGPSGTQYF. The CDR3 bases are TGTGCCAGTAGTATTAGGGCGGGAGGGCCCTCGGGTACGCAGTATTTT.

The chain carries TRBV7-2 and TRBJ2-3; no clear D. In germline, CDR1 is SGHTA, CDR2 FQGNSA. Deletions cut 2 bases from V and 0 bases from J, with 9 bases between. CDR3 length equals 15 residues. The CDR3, as DNA: TGTGCCAGCAGCTTAATGATGACTAGCACAGATACGCAGTATTTT. It codes for CASSLMMTSTDTQYF.